This TCR beta chain comes out of a study of cytomegalovirus exposure and HLA in healthy donors. At the level of the study: Unique TCRs from HLA-typed donors, 65 million to 85 million of them, were held in an early data release.

The CDR3 runs 15 residues. V dropped 5 bases and J dropped 5 bases, with 13 bases sitting between them. The germline V gene has CDR1 SGHTA and CDR2 FQGNSA. Remarks on this clone: No antigen is known for it.

The PCR ran on 60 Vbeta and 13 Jbeta primers. Under the authors' procedure: Approximately 12 million of about 88 million unique TCR beta chains were shared, per a later count. Measured with immunoSEQ multiplex PCR; TCRdb has only the in-frame clones, and not every one. V, J and clone size are those of that table, while D and trimming were read from the DNA. The sample shows 200,000 or so clones, less than 90% of them seen only once. The study, taken as a whole, reports: Some highly shared sequence variants likely arose as a pipeline artifact. When a later analysis was performed, an Asian-associated ancestry cluster reportedly had fewer N-insertions than the 666-donor mean.

The clonotype originates from a boy aged 10-17 years in good health and CMV-seronegative. The chain carries TRBV7-2 and TRBJ1-6; D uncertain. Sequencing was carried out using PBMCs. In DNA, the CDR3 is TGTGCCAGCAGCCACGTCCCTCCAGATAATTCACCCCTCCACTTT. Translating it yields CASSHVPPDNSPLHF.